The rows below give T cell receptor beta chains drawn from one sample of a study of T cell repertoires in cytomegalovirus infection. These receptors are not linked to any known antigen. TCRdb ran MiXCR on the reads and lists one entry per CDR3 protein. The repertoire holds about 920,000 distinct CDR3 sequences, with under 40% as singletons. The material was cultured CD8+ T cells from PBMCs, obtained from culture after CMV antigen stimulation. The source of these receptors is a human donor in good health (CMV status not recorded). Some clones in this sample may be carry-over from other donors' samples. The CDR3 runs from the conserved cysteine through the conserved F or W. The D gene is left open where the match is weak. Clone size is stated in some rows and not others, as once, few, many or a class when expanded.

TGTGCCAGCAGTTTATCCGACGCGACAGGGGGCTACGAGCAGTACTTC CASSLSDATGGYEQYF TRBV27 TRBD1 . TRBJ2-7
TGTGCCGCGGACAGGGGTAGCATGTTGGATGGCTACACCTTC CAADRGSMLDGYTF TRBV6-2/TRBV6-3 TRBD1 . TRBJ1-2
TGTGCCAGCAGCTTCGACAGTCTAGGGGGCACAGATACGCAGTATTTT CASSFDSLGGTDTQYF TRBV5-5 . . TRBJ2-3
TGCAGTACATCTCAGATCTTCGTCCGCTATGGCTACACCTTC CSTSQIFVRYGYTF TRBV20-1 . . TRBJ1-2
TGCAGTGCTAGGGCCCCAGACAGATACAATGAGCAGTTCTTC CSARAPDRYNEQFF TRBV20-1 . few TRBJ2-1
TGTGCCAGCAGCCCTGGGCGGGGGCTGAGCTCCTACGAGCAGTACTTC CASSPGRGLSSYEQYF TRBV7-1 . few TRBJ2-7
TGTGCCAGCAGTCCAGGGACAGAAGGAAATACGCAGTATTTT CASSPGTEGNTQYF TRBV27 TRBD1 . TRBJ2-3
TGCAGCGTCTACACAGGGGTCTTGTATGGCTACACCTTC CSVYTGVLYGYTF TRBV29-1 TRBD1 . TRBJ1-2
TGTGCCAGCAGTGTCAGAAATTACAATGAGCAGTTCTTC CASSVRNYNEQFF TRBV25-1 . many TRBJ2-1
TGTGCCAGCAGCGTAGCTACGACGGGAGACACCATATATTTT CASSVATTGDTIYF TRBV9 . . TRBJ1-3
TGCGCCAGCAGCCAAGACGGGGGGGAGGCCTACAATGAGCAGTTCTTC CASSQDGGEAYNEQFF TRBV4-1 TRBD2 . TRBJ2-1
TGCGCCAGCACTGGGGAGGGAGGGACCCAGTACTTC CASTGEGGTQYF TRBV10-2 TRBD2 few TRBJ2-5
TGTGCCAGCAGTTCCGTGGGGGGTGGAGGCTACACCTTC CASSSVGGGGYTF TRBV7-3 . few TRBJ1-2
TGTGCCAGCAGCCCCCGACTTATCCCCCAAGAGACCCAGTACTTC CASSPRLIPQETQYF TRBV6-1 . few TRBJ2-5
TGTGCCAGCAGTGAGGACGACTACAATGAGCAGTTCTTC CASSEDDYNEQFF TRBV2 . . TRBJ2-1